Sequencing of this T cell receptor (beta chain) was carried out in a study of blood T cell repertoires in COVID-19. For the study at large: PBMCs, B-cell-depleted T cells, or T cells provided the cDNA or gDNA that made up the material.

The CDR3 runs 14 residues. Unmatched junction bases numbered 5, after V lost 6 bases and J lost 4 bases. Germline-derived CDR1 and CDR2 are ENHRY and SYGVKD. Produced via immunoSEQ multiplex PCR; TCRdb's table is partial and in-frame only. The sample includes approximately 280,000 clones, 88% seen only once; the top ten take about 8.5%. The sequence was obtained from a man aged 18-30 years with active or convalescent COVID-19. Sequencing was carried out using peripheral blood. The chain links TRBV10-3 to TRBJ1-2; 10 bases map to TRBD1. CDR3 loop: CAIRDRGSFYGYTF. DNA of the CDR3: TGTGCCATCAGGGACAGGGGGTCGTTCTATGGCTACACCTTC.